These 8 T cell receptor beta chains share one sample of origin, sequenced in a study of regulatory T cells in long-lasting Graves disease. Described time point: newly diagnosed GD, antithyroid drugs for less than 3 months. Preparation of the TCR library used RNA extracted from PBMCs. HTBI primers from iRepertoire and Arm-PCR of CDR3 regions yielded the TCR beta libraries. One entry per CDR3 protein, called by TCRdb with MiXCR from the multiplex PCR reads. The sample holds roughly 530,000 distinct CDR3 sequences, 15% to 20% seen once. The data also belong to a second study, concerning T cells in Graves' hyperthyroidism and ophthalmopathy.

Sequencing was performed on peripheral blood mononuclear cells (PBMCs), taken at new diagnosis, from a patient treated with antithyroid drugs. These receptors were obtained from a middle-aged woman with Graves disease.

This chain uses TRBV3-1 with TRBJ1-1, with 8 bases lining up with TRBD1. This CDR3 has 13 amino acids. Trimming removed 2 bases from V and 10 bases from J; junction bases left unmatched: 6. Per the germline V gene, CDR1 is LGHDT and CDR2 is YNNKEL (reference sequence). The CDR3 nucleotides are TGTGCCAGCAGCCAACTTACAGGGGGTCGAGCTTTCTTT. Its translation: CASSQLTGGRAFF. Complete variable domain (other parts from reference TRBV3-1 and TRBJ1-1): DTAVSQTPKYLVTQMGNDKSIKCEQNLGHDTMYWYKQDSKKFLKIMFSYNNKELIINETVPNRFSPKSPDKAHLNLHINSLELGDSAVYFCASSQLTGGRAFFGQGTRLTVV.

This clonotype was detected many times. The V call is TRBV10-1, the J call TRBJ2-7; D is undetermined. The V gene lost 5 bases and the J gene lost 9 bases, with 17 bases spanning the gap. The CDR3 sequence is 13 residues long. Per the germline V gene, CDR1 is WNHNN and CDR2 is SYGVQD (reference sequence). This CDR3 reads CASSPDRTTGQYF. The CDR3 nucleotides are TGCGCCAGCAGTCCGGACCGTACCACCGGGCAGTACTTC.

This clonotype showed up just once. The CDR3 does not close with the conserved phenylalanine or tryptophan, likely indicating a read error. V and J are TRBV7-9 and TRBJ2-4, with 7 bases that match TRBD1. The CDR3 totals 16 residues. V lost 4 bases, J lost 1 base, and 7 bases stayed unmatched. Germline values: CDR1 SEHNR, CDR2 FQNEAQ (reference sequence). Here the CDR3 reads CASSSGTGVAKNIQYY. The DNA of the CDR3 is TGTGCCAGCAGCTCCGGCACAGGGGTGGCCAAAAACATTCAGTACTAC.

This clonotype was observed at least ten times. The J gene is TRBJ2-7, the V gene TRBV30, with D tentatively TRBD1 (7 bases). The CDR3 is 14 residues long. From germline, CDR1 is GTSNPN and CDR2 SVGIG (reference sequence). Trimming took 3 bases from V and 2 from J, leaving 14 bases between them. For the CDR3, the DNA is TGTGCCTGGAGGCGCGGGACAGTGACCTACGAGCAGTACTTC. Protein product: CAWRRGTVTYEQYF.

This clonotype occurred many times. The chain carries TRBV20-1 and TRBJ1-5, with no clear D. V lost 6 bases to trimming and J lost 6 bases, with 12 bases between them. From germline, CDR1 is DFQATT and CDR2 SNEGSKA (reference sequence). CDR3 length equals 12 residues. The CDR3 DNA follows: TGCAGTGCCCGAGGAGGTACTCAGCCCCAGCATTTT. Translating it yields CSARGGTQPQHF.

In this sample, this clonotype turned up many times. The gene calls are TRBV11-3 and TRBJ1-1; D gene unclear. The V end lost 2 bases, the J end lost 1 base, and 11 bases lay between the germline ends. The germline gives CDR1 SGHNT, CDR2 YENEEA. The CDR3 has 15 residues. CDR3 region: CASSLSAGSNTEAFF. The CDR3 DNA reads as TGTGCCAGCAGCTTATCAGCAGGATCGAACACTGAAGCTTTCTTT.

This clonotype was recorded a few times. This rearrangement joins TRBV7-6 to TRBJ2-3; weak D call: TRBD1 (6 bases). The CDR3 runs to 17 residues. CDR1 SGHVS and CDR2 FNYEAQ come from the germline V gene. V gave up 5 bases and J gave up 2 bases, with 20 bases separating them. The CDR3 DNA reads TGTGCCAGCAGCCAGGGGAACAGGAATCAAAACACAGATACGCAGTATTTT. It codes for CASSQGNRNQNTDTQYF.

This clonotype was counted many times. The CDR3, as DNA: TGTGCCAGCAGTCGGGACAGGGTGGGGAATGAGCAGTTCTTC. This codes for CASSRDRVGNEQFF. The chain couples TRBV6-2 or TRBV6-3 to TRBJ2-1; TRBD1 matches at 9 bases. CDR1 is MNHEY, CDR2 SVGEGT, per germline. Trimming cost V 5 bases and J 7 bases; bases outside gene matches: 6. The CDR3 extends over 14 amino acids.